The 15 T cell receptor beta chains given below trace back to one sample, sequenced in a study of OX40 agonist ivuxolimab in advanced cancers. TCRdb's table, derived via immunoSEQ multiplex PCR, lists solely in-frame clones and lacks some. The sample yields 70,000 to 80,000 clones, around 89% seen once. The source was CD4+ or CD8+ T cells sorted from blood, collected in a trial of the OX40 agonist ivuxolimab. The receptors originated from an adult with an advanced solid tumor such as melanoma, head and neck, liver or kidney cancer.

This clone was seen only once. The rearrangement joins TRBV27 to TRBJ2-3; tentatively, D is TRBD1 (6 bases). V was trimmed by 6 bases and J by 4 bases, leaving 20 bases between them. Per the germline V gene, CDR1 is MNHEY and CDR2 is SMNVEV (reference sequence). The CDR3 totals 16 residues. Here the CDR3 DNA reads TGTGCCAGCAGGACAACCAAGAGGGGGATCGCAGATACGCAGTATTTT. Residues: CASRTTKRGIADTQYF.

CDR3 DNA sequence: TGTGCCAGCGGGAAGACAGGGGCCGGGGCCAACGTCCTGACTTTC. It codes for CASGKTGAGANVLTF. The V gene is TRBV6-5, the J gene TRBJ2-6; 8 nucleotides line up with TRBD1. Trimming cost V 8 bases and J 4 bases; bases outside gene matches: 7. The CDR3 has 15 amino acids. The V gene's germline CDR1 is MNHEY and CDR2 SVGAGI.

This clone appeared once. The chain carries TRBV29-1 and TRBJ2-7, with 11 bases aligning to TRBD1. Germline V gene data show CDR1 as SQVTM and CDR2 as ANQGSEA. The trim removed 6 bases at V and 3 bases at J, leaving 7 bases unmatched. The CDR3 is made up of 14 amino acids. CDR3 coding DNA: TGCAGCGTCGGCACCGGGACAGGGGGCTACGAGCAGTACTTC. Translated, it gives CSVGTGTGGYEQYF.

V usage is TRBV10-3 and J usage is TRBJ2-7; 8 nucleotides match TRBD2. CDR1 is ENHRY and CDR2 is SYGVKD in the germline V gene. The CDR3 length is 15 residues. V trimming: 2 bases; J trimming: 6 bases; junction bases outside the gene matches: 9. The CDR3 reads CAISEIERESGEQYF. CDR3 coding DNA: TGTGCCATCAGTGAGATAGAGCGGGAGTCGGGCGAGCAGTACTTC.

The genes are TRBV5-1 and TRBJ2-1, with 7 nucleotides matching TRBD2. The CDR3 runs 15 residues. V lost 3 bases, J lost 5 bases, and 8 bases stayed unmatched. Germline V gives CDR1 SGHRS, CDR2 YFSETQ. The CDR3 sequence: CASSYAGALDNEQFF. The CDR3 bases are TGCGCCAGCAGCTATGCGGGAGCGTTAGACAATGAGCAGTTCTTC.

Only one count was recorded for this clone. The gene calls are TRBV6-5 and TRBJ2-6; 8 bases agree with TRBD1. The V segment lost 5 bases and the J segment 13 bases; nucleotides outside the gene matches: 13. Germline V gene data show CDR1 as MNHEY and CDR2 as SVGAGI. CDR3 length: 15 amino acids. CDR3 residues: CASSQQGVLPGVLTF. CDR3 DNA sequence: TGTGCCAGCAGTCAACAGGGGGTACTCCCCGGAGTCCTGACTTTC.

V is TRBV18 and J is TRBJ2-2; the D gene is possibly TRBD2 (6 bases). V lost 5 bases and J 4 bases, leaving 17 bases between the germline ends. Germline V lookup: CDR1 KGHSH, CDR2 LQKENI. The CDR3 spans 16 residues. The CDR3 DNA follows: TGTGCCAGCTCAGTGCAGGGAGGTGAACTCACCGGGGAGCTGTTTTTT. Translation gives CASSVQGGELTGELFF.

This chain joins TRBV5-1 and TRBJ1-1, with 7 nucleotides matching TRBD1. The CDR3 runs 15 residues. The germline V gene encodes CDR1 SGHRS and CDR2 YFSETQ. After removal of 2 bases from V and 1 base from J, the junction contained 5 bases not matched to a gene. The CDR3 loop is CASSFDRVTNTEAFF. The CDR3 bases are TGCGCCAGCAGCTTTGACAGGGTTACGAACACTGAAGCTTTCTTT.

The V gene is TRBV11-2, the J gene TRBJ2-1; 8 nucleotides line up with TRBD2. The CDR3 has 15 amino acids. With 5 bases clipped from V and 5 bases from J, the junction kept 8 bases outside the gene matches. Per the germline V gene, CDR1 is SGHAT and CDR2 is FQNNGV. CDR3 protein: CASSPSGSRDNEQFF. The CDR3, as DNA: TGTGCCAGCAGCCCCAGCGGGAGCAGGGACAATGAGCAGTTCTTC. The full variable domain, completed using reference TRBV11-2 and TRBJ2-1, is EAGVAQSPRYKIIEKRQSVAFWCNPISGHATLYWYQQILGQGPKLLIQFQNNGVVDDSQLPKDRFSAERLKGVDSTLKIQPAKLEDSAVYLCASSPSGSRDNEQFFGPGTRLTVL.

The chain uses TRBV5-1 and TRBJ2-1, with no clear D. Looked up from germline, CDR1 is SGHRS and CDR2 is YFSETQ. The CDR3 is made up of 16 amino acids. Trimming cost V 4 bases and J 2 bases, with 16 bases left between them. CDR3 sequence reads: CASSPVPGDTYNEQFF. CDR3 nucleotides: TGCGCCAGCAGCCCTGTTCCTGGGGATACCTACAATGAGCAGTTCTTC.

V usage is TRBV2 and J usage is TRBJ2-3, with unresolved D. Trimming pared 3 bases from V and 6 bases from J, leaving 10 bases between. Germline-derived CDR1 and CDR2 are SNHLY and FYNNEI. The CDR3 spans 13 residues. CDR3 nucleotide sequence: TGTGCCAGCAGTGAGAGTTTTAGGGATACGCAGTATTTT. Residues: CASSESFRDTQYF.

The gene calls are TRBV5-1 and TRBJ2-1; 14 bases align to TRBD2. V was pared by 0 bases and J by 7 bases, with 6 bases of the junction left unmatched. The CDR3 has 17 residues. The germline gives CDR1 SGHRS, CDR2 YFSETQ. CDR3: CASSLGSGLAGVNEQFF. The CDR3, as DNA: TGCGCCAGCAGCTTGGGGTCGGGACTAGCGGGAGTAAATGAGCAGTTCTTC.

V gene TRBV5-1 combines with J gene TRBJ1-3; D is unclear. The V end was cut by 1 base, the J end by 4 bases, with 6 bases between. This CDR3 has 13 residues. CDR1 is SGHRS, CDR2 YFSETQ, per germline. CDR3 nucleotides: TGCGCCAGCAGCTTGACGGTCGGAAACACCATATATTTT. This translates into CASSLTVGNTIYF.

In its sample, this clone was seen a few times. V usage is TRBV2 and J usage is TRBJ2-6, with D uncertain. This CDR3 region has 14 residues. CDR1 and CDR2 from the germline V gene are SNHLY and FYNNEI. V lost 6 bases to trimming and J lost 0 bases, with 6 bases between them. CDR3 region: CASSASSGANVLTF. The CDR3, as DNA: TGTGCCAGCAGCGCGAGCTCTGGGGCCAACGTCCTGACTTTC.

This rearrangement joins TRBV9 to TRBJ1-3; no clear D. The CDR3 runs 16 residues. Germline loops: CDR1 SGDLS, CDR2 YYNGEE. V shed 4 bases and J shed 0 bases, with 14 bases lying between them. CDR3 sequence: CASSMLEGSSGNTIYF. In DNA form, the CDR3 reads TGTGCCAGCAGCATGCTGGAGGGATCCTCTGGAAACACCATATATTTT.